This T cell receptor (beta chain) was documented in a study of cytomegalovirus exposure and HLA in healthy donors. Sequenced by immunoSEQ multiplex PCR; TCRdb stores in-frame clones only, minus some. Of about 65,000 clones detected, 92% appear once; the ten largest clones hold roughly 1.3%. About this clone: Its antigen remains unidentified.

The donors were in the approximately 120-subject validation cohort, distinct from the roughly 700-subject first cohort. Per the germline V gene, CDR1 is MNHEY and CDR2 is SVGAGI. The CDR3 length is 15 residues. The V end was cut by 2 bases, the J end by 9 bases, with 17 bases between. Study findings and constraints: The study put about 180 TCR beta chains on its list as cytomegalovirus-associated. Subsequent analysis of the 120 or so validation repertoires found a tendency for first-cohort TCR clusters to co-occur.

The source is a woman under 30 in good health and CMV-seronegative. V is TRBV6-5 and J is TRBJ2-1; tentative D call: TRBD1 (6 bases). The material sequenced was PBMCs. CDR3 DNA: TGTGCCAGCAGTTACGGGGGCAGGGCTTCGGCTGAGCAGTTCTTC. Translating gives CASSYGGRASAEQFF.